This entry describes one T cell receptor beta chain. The CDR3 is 16 residues long. Germline V gene data show CDR1 as SGHRS and CDR2 as YFSETQ. Trimming stripped 0 bases from V and 5 bases from J, with 15 bases between. The sample originates from a study of blood T cell repertoires in COVID-19. The repertoire was sequenced with immunoSEQ multiplex PCR; TCRdb's copy has only in-frame clones and lacks some. The table has approximately 340,000 clones, over 80% seen once. The receptor's source is a man aged 25-45 years with COVID-19, enrolled during active disease. Sample: peripheral blood. The chain carries TRBV5-1 and TRBJ2-1; weak D call: TRBD2 (5 bases). CDR3 sequence reads: CASSLGVRVLNNEQFF. CDR3 coding DNA: TGCGCCAGCAGCTTGGGGGTGAGGGTTTTAAACAATGAGCAGTTCTTC.